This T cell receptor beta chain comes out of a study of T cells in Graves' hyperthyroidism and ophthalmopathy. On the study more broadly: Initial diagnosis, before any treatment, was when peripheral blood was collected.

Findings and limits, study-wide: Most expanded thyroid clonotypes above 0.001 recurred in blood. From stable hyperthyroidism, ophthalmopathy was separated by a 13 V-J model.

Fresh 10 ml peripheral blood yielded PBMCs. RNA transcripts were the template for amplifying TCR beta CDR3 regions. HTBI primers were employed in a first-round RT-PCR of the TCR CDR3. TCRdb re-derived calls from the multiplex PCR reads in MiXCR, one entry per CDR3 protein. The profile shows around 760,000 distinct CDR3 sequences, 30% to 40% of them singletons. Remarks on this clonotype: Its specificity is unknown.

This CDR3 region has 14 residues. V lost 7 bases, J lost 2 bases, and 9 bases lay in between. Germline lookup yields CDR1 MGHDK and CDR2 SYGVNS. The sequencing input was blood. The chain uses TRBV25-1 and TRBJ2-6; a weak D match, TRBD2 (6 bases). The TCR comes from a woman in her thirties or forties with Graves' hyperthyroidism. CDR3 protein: CASIGSPGANVLTF. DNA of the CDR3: TGTGCCAGCATCGGGAGTCCTGGGGCCAACGTCCTGACTTTC.